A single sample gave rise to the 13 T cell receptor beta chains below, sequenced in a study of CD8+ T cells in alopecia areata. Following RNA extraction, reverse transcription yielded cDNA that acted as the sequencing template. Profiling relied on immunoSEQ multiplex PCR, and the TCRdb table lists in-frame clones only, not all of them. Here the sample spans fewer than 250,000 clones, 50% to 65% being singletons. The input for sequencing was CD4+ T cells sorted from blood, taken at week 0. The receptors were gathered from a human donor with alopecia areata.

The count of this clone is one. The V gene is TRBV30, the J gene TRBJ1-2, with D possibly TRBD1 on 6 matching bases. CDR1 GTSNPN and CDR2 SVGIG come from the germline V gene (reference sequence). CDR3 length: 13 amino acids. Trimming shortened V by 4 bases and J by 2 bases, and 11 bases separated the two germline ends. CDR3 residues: CAWNMDRNYGYTF. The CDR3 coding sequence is TGTGCCTGGAATATGGACAGAAACTATGGCTACACCTTC.

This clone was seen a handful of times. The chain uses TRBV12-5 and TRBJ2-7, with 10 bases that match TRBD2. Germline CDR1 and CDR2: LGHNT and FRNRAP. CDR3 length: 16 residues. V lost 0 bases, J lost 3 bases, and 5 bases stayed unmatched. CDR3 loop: CASGLVLAGGFYEQYF. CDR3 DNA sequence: TGTGCTAGTGGTTTGGTCTTAGCGGGAGGCTTCTACGAGCAGTACTTC.

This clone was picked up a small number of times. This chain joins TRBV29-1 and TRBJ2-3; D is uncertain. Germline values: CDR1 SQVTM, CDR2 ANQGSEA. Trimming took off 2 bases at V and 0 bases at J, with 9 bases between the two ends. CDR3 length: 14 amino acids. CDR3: CSVEMQESTDTQYF. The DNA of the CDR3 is TGCAGCGTTGAAATGCAGGAAAGCACAGATACGCAGTATTTT.

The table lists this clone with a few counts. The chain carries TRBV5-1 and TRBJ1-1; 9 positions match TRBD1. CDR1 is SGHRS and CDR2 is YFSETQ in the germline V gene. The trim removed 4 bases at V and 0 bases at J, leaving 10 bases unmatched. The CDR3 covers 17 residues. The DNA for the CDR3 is TGCGCCAGCAGCCCGGGACAGGGCACACGGATGAACACTGAAGCTTTCTTT. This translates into CASSPGQGTRMNTEAFF.

For the CDR3, the DNA is TGTGCCAGGTCCCAGGGGGGCACTGAAGCTTTCTTT. Its translation is CARSQGGTEAFF. This rearrangement joins TRBV2 to TRBJ1-1; 7 nucleotides agree with TRBD1. Germline V lookup: CDR1 SNHLY, CDR2 FYNNEI. The CDR3 is 12 amino acids. V was pared by 9 bases and J by 4 bases, with 5 bases of the junction left unmatched.

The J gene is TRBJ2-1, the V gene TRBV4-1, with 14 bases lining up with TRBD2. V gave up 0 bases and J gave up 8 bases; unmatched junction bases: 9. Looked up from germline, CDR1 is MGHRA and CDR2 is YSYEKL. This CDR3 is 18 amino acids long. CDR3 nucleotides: TGCGCCAGCAGCCAAGAACCCCCGACTAGCGGGAGGGGGCATGAGCAGTTCTTC. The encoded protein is CASSQEPPTSGRGHEQFF.

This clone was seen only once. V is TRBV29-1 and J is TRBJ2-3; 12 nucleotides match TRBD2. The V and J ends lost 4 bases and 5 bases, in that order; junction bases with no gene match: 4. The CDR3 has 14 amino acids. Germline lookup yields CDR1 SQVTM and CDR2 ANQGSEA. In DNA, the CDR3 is TGCAGCGTTGCGGCTAGCGGGGGGGGAGATACGCAGTATTTT. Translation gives CSVAASGGGDTQYF.

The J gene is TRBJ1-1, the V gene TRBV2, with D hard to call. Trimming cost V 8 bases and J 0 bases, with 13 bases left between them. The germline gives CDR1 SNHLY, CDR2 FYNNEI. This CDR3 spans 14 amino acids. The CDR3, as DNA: TGTGCCAGCGCCCCGATGGGTTTGAACACTGAAGCTTTCTTT. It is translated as CASAPMGLNTEAFF.

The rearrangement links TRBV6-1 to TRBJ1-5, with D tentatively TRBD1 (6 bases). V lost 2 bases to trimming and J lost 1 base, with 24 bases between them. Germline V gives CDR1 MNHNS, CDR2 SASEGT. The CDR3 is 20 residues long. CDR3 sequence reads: CASSEPEFYDRNPSNQPQHF. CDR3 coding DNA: TGTGCCAGCAGTGAACCAGAATTCTATGACAGGAACCCGAGCAATCAGCCCCAGCATTTT.

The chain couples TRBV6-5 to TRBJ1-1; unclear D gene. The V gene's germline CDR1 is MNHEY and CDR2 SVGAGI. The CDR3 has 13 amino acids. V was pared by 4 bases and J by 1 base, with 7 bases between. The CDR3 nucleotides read TGTGCCAGCAGTTCCCGGGAGAACACTGAAGCTTTCTTT. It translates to CASSSRENTEAFF.

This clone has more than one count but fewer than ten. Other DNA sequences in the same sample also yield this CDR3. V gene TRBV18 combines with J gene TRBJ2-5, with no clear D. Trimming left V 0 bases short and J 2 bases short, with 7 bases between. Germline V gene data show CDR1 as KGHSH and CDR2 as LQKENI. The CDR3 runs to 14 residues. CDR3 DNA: TGTGCCAGCTCACCACCGGCTGGGCAAGAGACCCAGTACTTC. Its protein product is CASSPPAGQETQYF.

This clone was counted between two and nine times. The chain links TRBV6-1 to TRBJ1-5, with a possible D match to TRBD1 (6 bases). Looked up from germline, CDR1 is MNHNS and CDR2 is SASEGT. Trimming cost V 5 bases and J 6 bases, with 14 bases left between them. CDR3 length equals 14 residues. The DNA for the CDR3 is TGTGCCAGCAGTATTGGGGGCAATAGTCAGCCCCAGCATTTT. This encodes CASSIGGNSQPQHF.

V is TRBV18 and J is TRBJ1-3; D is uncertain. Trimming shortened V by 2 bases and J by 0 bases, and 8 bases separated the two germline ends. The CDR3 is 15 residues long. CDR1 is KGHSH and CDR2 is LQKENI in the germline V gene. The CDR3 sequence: CASSPATRSGNTIYF. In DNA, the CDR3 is TGTGCCAGCTCACCAGCGACACGCTCTGGAAACACCATATATTTT. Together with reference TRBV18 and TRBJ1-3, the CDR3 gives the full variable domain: NAGVMQNPRHLVRRRGQEARLRCSPMKGHSHVYWYRQLPEEGLKFMVYLQKENIIDESGMPKERFSAEFPKEGPSILRIQQVVRGDSAAYFCASSPATRSGNTIYFGEGSWLTVV.